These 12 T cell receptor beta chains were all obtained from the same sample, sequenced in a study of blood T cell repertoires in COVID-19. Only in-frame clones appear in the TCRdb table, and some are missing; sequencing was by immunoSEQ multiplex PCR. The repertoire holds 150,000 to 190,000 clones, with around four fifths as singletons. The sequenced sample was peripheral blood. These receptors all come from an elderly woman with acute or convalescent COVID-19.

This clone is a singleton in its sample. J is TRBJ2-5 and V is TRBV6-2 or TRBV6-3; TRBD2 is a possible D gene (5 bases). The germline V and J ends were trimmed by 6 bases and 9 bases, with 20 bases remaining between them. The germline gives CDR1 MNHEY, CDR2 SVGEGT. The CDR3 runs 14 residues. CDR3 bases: TGTGCCAGCAGCCAAGCCTTTGAACCGAGGGCCCAGTACTTC. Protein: CASSQAFEPRAQYF.

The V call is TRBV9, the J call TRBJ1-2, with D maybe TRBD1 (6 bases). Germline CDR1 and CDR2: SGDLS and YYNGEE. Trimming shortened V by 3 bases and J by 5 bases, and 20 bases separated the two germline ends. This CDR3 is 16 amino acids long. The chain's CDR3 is CASSGALNRERYGYTF. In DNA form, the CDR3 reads TGTGCCAGCAGCGGAGCCTTAAACAGGGAACGTTATGGCTACACCTTC.

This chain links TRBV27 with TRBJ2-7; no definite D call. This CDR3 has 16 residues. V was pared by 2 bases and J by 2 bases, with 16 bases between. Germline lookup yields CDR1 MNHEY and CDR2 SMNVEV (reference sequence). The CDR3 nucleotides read TGTGCCAGCAGTTTAGAGCCAGAGCGAACAACCTACGAGCAGTACTTC. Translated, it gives CASSLEPERTTYEQYF.

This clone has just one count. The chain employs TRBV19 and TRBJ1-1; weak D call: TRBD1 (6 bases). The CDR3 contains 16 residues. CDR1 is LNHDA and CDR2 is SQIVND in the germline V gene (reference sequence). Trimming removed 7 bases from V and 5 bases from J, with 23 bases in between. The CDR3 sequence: CASISTGQFGFTEAFF. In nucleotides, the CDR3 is TGTGCCAGTATCTCGACAGGCCAGTTTGGGTTTACTGAAGCTTTCTTT.

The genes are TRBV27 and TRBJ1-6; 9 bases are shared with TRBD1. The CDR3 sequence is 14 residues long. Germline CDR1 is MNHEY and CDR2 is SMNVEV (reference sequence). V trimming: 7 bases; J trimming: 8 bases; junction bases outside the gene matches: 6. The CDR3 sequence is CASTRDREHSPLHF. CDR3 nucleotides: TGTGCCAGCACCCGGGACAGGGAACATTCACCCCTCCACTTT.

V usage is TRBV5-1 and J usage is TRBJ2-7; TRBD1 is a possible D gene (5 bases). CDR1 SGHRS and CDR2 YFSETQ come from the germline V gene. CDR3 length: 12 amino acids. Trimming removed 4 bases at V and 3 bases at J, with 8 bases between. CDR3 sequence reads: CASSNQGYEQYF. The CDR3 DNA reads TGCGCCAGCAGCAACCAGGGCTACGAGCAGTACTTC. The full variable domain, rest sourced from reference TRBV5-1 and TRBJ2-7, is KAGVTQTPRYLIKTRGQQVTLSCSPISGHRSVSWYQQTPGQGLQFLFEYFSETQRNKGNFPGRFSGRQFSNSRSEMNVSTLELGDSALYLCASSNQGYEQYFGPGTRLTVT.

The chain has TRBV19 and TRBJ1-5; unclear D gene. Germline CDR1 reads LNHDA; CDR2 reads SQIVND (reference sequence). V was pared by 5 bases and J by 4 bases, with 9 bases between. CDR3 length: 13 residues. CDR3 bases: TGTGCCAGTAGTGCGCCGGGGAATCAGCCCCAGCATTTT. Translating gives CASSAPGNQPQHF. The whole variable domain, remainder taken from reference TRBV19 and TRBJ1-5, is DGGITQSPKYLFRKEGQNVTLSCEQNLNHDAMYWYRQDPGQGLRLIYYSQIVNDFQKGDIAEGYSVSREKKESFPLTVTSAQKNPTAFYLCASSAPGNQPQHFGDGTRLSIL.

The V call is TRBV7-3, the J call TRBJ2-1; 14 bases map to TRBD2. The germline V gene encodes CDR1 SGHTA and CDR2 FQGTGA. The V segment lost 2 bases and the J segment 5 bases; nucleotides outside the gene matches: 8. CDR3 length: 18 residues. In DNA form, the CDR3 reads TGTGCCAGCAGCTTAGTGGGACTAGCGGGAGAGACGAACAATGAGCAGTTCTTC. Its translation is CASSLVGLAGETNNEQFF. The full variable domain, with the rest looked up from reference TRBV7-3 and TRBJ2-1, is GAGVSQTPSNKVTEKGKYVELRCDPISGHTALYWYRQSLGQGPEFLIYFQGTGAADDSGLPNDRFFAVRPEGSVSTLKIQRTERGDSAVYLCASSLVGLAGETNNEQFFGPGTRLTVL.

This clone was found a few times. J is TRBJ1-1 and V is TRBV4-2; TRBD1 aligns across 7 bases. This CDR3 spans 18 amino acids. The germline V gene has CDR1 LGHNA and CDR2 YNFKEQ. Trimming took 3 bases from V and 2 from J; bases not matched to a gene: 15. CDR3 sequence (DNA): TGTGCCAGCAGCCAGGGACTCCGTTCGACAGGGAGAAACACTGAAGCTTTCTTT. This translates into CASSQGLRSTGRNTEAFF.

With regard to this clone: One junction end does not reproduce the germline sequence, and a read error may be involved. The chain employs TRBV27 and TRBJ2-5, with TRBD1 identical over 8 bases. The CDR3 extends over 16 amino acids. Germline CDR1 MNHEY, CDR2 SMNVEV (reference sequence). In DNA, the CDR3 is TGTGCCAGCGGTTTACCTGGACAGGGATTATTTGAGACCCAGTACTTC. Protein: CASGLPGQGLFETQYF.

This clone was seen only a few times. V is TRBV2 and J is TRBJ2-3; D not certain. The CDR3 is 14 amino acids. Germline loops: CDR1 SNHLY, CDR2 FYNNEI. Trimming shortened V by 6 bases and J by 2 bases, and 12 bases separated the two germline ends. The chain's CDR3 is CASRVTTTTDTQYF. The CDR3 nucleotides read TGTGCCAGCAGGGTAACTACCACCACAGATACGCAGTATTTT.

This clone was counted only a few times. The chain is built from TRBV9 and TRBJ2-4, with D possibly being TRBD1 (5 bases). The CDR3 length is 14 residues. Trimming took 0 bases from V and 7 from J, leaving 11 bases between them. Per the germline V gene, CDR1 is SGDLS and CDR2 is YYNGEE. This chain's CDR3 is CASSVEQERNIQYF. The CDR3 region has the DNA TGTGCCAGCAGCGTAGAACAGGAACGCAACATTCAGTACTTC.